This T cell receptor (beta chain) was captured in a study of control samples from healthy donors and cancer patients. V lost 8 bases and J lost 4, with 8 bases in between. CDR1 and CDR2 (germline): ENHRY, SYGVKD. This CDR3 is built from 11 residues. Assay: immunoSEQ multiplex PCR; the TCRdb copy retains only in-frame clones and omits some. The table has some 130,000 clones, over 75% seen once. Input material: blood. This sequence joins TRBV10-3 and TRBJ1-2; D gene uncertain. The sequence was collected from a man aged 35 to 55 in good health. The chain's CDR3 is CAIGSGYGYTF. In DNA form, the CDR3 reads TGTGCCATCGGTTCCGGCTATGGCTACACCTTC.